Included here is one T cell receptor beta chain sequence, with context. Its antigen is currently unknown. Trimming removed 0 bases from V and 2 bases from J, with 7 bases in between. Germline V CDR1 and CDR2: WSHSY, SAAADI. CDR3 length: 15 amino acids. The data are from a study of shared clonotypes between healthy human individuals. Study-wide points: Limitation of the genetic and exposure-history diversity represented came from the few donors.

Sequencing used immunoSEQ multiplex PCR; TCRdb keeps in-frame clones, though not all of them. The table records over 300,000 clones, roughly 84% of them present only once. V is TRBV10-2 and J is TRBJ2-2; D gene ambiguous. The sequence was collected from a man aged 18 to 30 in good health. Sequencing input: memory CD8+ T cells sorted from blood. The subset denotes: CD45RO+ cells pooled with CCR7-negative TemRA cells. The CDR3 DNA follows: TGCGCCAGCAGTGAGTCGACGTTCAACACCGGGGAGCTGTTTTTT. Its translation is CASSESTFNTGELFF.